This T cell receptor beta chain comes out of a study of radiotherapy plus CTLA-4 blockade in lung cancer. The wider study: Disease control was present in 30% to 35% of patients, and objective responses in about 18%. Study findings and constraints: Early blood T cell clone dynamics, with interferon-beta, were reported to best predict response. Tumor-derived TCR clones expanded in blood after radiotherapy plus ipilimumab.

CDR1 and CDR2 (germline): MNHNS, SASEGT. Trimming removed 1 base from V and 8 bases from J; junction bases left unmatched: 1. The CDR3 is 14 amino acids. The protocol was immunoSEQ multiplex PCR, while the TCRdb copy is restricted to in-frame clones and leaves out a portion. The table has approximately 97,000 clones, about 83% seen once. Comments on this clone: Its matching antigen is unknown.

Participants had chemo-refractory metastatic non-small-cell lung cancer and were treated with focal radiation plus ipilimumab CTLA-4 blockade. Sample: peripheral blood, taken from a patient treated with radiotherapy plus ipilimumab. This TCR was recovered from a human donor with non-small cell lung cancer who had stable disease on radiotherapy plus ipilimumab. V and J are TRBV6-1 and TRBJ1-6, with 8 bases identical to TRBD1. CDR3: CASSEGQGHSPLHF. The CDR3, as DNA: TGTGCCAGCAGTGAAGGACAGGGGCATTCACCCCTCCACTTT.